These T cell receptor beta chains were read from a single sample in a study of spatial heterogeneity in lung cancer. TCRdb passed the 5' RACE reads through MiXCR, listing each CDR3 protein once. The data show some 5,100 distinct CDR3 sequences, 20% to 25% seen once. The source was lung tumor tissue, collected at surgery. The receptor set was obtained from a male donor with early-stage non-small cell lung cancer. CDR3s include the opening cysteine and the closing phenylalanine or tryptophan. A D gene is named only where the DNA matches it firmly. Some rows mark clone size as missing; the rest say once, few, many or name a class of expanded clone.

cdr3_nt	cdr3_aa	clone_size	d_call	v_call	j_call
TGTGCCAGCAGTTACTCCGGGAGGGAGAGGGTGGAGCAGTTCTTC	CASSYSGRERVEQFF	few	TRBD2	TRBV6-5	TRBJ2-1
TGTGCCAGCATGACGGCTCGGGCAGCGCAAAGCATTCAGTACTTC	CASMTARAAQSIQYF	many	NA	TRBV28	TRBJ2-4
TGCAGTGCTAGACCTCGGGGACACCACAATCAGCCCCAGCATTTT	CSARPRGHHNQPQHF	NA	NA	TRBV20-1	TRBJ1-5
TGTGCCAGCAGCTTAGGTCTAGCGGGAGTAGAGACCCAGTACTTC	CASSLGLAGVETQYF	medium-sized	TRBD2	TRBV7-7	TRBJ2-5
TGCGCCAGCAGCTTGGAGTTAGGACCTGGGGCCAACGTCCTGACTTTC	CASSLELGPGANVLTF	medium-sized	NA	TRBV5-1	TRBJ2-6
TGCAGCACCGAGTCCTACAATGAGCAGTTCTTC	CSTESYNEQFF	NA	NA	TRBV29-1	TRBJ2-1
TGTGCCAGCAGCCAAGATGAACGAAGGAACATCTACAATGAGCAGTTCTTC	CASSQDERRNIYNEQFF	NA	NA	TRBV3-1	TRBJ2-1
TGTGCCAGCAGCCAAGCCGGGAGGAGCGGTGAGCAGTACTTC	CASSQAGRSGEQYF	NA	TRBD2	TRBV3-1	TRBJ2-7
TGTGCCAGCAGCTTCCAGCGGGGGTCGTACAATGAGCAGTTCTTC	CASSFQRGSYNEQFF	many	TRBD2	TRBV7-2	TRBJ2-1
TGTGCCAGCAGCCGCAGGGAGTTCGATGAGCAGTTCTTC	CASSRREFDEQFF	NA	NA	TRBV2	TRBJ2-1
TGTGCCAGCACCTTTGAAGGAGGCACAGATACGCAGTATTTT	CASTFEGGTDTQYF	NA	NA	TRBV12-3/TRBV12-4	TRBJ2-3
TGTGCCAGCAGCTTAGTTTGGACTAGCGGGAGGATTATGGAGACCCAGTACTTC	CASSLVWTSGRIMETQYF	few	TRBD2	TRBV7-9	TRBJ2-5
TGTGCCAGCGGAACAGGGTCGAGTCAGCCCCAGCATTTT	CASGTGSSQPQHF	few	NA	TRBV27	TRBJ1-5
TGCAGTCTAACAGGGCAGAATCAGCCCCAGCATTTT	CSLTGQNQPQHF	NA	NA	TRBV20-1	TRBJ1-5
TGCAGTGCTAGAGTAGCAGGCGGGGGGGCCAGGGAGACCCAGTACTTC	CSARVAGGGARETQYF	NA	TRBD2	TRBV20-1	TRBJ2-5
TGTGCCAGCAGCCGGTCGGGACAGGGAGACAATGAGCAGTTCTTC	CASSRSGQGDNEQFF	few	TRBD1	TRBV7-6	TRBJ2-1
TGTGCCAGCTCACCAGGGCAGGACAATGAAAAACTGTTTTTT	CASSPGQDNEKLFF	medium-sized	NA	TRBV18	TRBJ1-4
TGTGCCAGCAGCTGGGACAGGGCGAACACCGGGGAGCTGTTTTTT	CASSWDRANTGELFF	NA	TRBD1	TRBV7-3	TRBJ2-2
TGCGCCAGCAGCTTTACTGTTGAGACCCAGTACTTC	CASSFTVETQYF	NA	NA	TRBV5-1	TRBJ2-5
TGTGCCAGCAGCTTGACGACAGGACTCCAAGAGACCCAGTACTTC	CASSLTTGLQETQYF	few	NA	TRBV7-3	TRBJ2-5
TGTGCCAGCAGTGAAAGACTAGCGGGAAAGACCCAGTACTTC	CASSERLAGKTQYF	medium-sized	TRBD2	TRBV2	TRBJ2-5